Following are 17 T cell receptor beta chains from one sample sequenced in a study of blood T cell repertoires in COVID-19. The table came from immunoSEQ multiplex PCR; TCRdb's copy has only in-frame clones and leaves some out. Altogether some 200,000 clones are present, 70% to 85% being singletons, with the ten largest covering 6% to 8%. The specimen sequenced was peripheral blood. These receptors were obtained from a human donor with acute or convalescent COVID-19. The donor label of this sample is uncertain.

This CDR3 is CASSVIGGNTEAFF. In nucleotides, the CDR3 is TGTGCCAGCAGCGTTATAGGAGGGAACACTGAAGCTTTCTTT. This chain connects TRBV9 to TRBJ1-1; D is undetermined. This CDR3 is 14 amino acids long. The germline V gene has CDR1 SGDLS and CDR2 YYNGEE. Trimming stripped 2 bases from V and 1 base from J, with 9 bases between.

The rearrangement joins TRBV24-1 to TRBJ2-7, with D tentatively TRBD1 (6 bases). CDR1 KGHDR and CDR2 SFDVKD come from the germline V gene. The length of the CDR3 is 13 residues. Trimming shortened V by 6 bases and J by 9 bases, and 17 bases separated the two germline ends. DNA for the CDR3: TGTGCCACCAGTAGGACAGAGACGACCGGGCAGTACTTC. Protein product: CATSRTETTGQYF.

The V call is TRBV24-1, the J call TRBJ2-7; possibly TRBD1 for D (5 bases). V lost 3 bases and J lost 0, with 8 bases in between. CDR1 and CDR2 from the germline V gene are KGHDR and SFDVKD. The length of the CDR3 is 14 residues. In DNA form, the CDR3 reads TGTGCCACCAGTGATAGGGGTCGCTCCTACGAGCAGTACTTC. It codes for CATSDRGRSYEQYF.

V gene TRBV6-7 combines with J gene TRBJ2-7; 13 bases agree with TRBD2. TRBV6-7 counts as an open reading frame of uncertain function. Trimming took 5 bases from V and 3 from J; bases not matched to a gene: 13. This CDR3 region has 18 residues. In DNA, the CDR3 is TGTGCCAGCAGTGGAAAAGGACTAGCGGGAGAAAGGGACTACGAGCAGTACTTC. This codes for CASSGKGLAGERDYEQYF.

CDR3 coding DNA: TGTGCCAGCAGCCCCCGACTAGCGGGAGTCACCAATGAGCAGTTCTTC. As protein: CASSPRLAGVTNEQFF. The chain uses TRBV9 and TRBJ2-1; 12 bases match TRBD2. After removal of 4 bases from V and 6 bases from J, the junction contained 8 bases not matched to a gene. This CDR3 contains 16 residues. Germline V gene sequence: CDR1 SGDLS, CDR2 YYNGEE. Full variable domain (missing parts from reference TRBV9 and TRBJ2-1): DSGVTQTPKHLITATGQRVTLRCSPRSGDLSVYWYQQSLDQGLQFLIQYYNGEERAKGNILERFSAQQFPDLHSELNLSSLELGDSALYFCASSPRLAGVTNEQFFGPGTRLTVL.

This clone was picked up one time. The V call is TRBV5-8, the J call TRBJ2-3; D is perhaps TRBD1 (5 bases). Germline CDR1 is SGHTS and CDR2 is YDEGEE. Trimming left V 2 bases short and J 1 base short, with 8 bases between. The CDR3 contains 14 residues. CDR3 sequence (DNA): TGTGCCAGCAGCTTTCAAGGGGGCACAGATACGCAGTATTTT. Translation gives CASSFQGGTDTQYF.

The J gene is TRBJ2-7, the V gene TRBV6-1; tentative D call: TRBD2 (5 bases). Germline lookup yields CDR1 MNHNS and CDR2 SASEGT. The CDR3 has 16 amino acids. Trimming took off 2 bases at V and 2 bases at J, with 16 bases between the two ends. CDR3 amino acids: CASSEIVGRGTYEQYF. The CDR3, as DNA: TGTGCCAGCAGTGAAATTGTAGGGAGAGGAACCTACGAGCAGTACTTC.

This clone was seen only once. This chain joins TRBV21-1 and TRBJ2-3; the table's D call TRBD2 went unverified against the DNA. TRBV21-1 is an annotated pseudogene. The CDR3 totals 17 residues. CDR3 nucleotides: TGTGCCAGCAGCAAAGTGGGAAGTAGCGGGTCAACAGATACGCAGTATTTT. Translated, it gives CASSKVGSSGSTDTQYF.

This clone was found once. J is TRBJ2-2 and V is TRBV6-5, with D perhaps TRBD1 (6 bases). The CDR3 is made up of 16 amino acids. Between the trimmed V and J ends, which lost 2 bases and 1 base, there was a span of 11 bases. Per germline, CDR1 MNHEY and CDR2 SVGAGI. The CDR3 loop reads CASSYRQAGNTGELFF. DNA of the CDR3: TGTGCCAGCAGTTACCGACAGGCAGGGAACACCGGGGAGCTGTTTTTT.

A few counts support this clone. The V gene is TRBV28, the J gene TRBJ1-2; TRBD1 matches 8 bases. Germline V CDR1 and CDR2: MDHEN, SYDVKM. The trim removed 5 bases at V and 5 bases at J, leaving 10 bases unmatched. The CDR3 consists of 15 residues. CDR3: CASSVMDRVRYGYTF. CDR3 sequence (DNA): TGTGCCAGCAGTGTCATGGACAGGGTGCGGTATGGCTACACCTTC.

The J gene is TRBJ1-2, the V gene TRBV5-4, with 7 bases identical to TRBD1. Germline V gene lookup returns CDR1 SGHNT and CDR2 YYREEE (reference sequence). With 4 bases clipped from V and 5 bases from J, the junction kept 11 bases outside the gene matches. This CDR3 spans 15 amino acids. CDR3 coding DNA: TGTGCCAGCAGCCCCGGAGGGGACAGCTCTTATGGCTACACCTTC. Its translation is CASSPGGDSSYGYTF.

This rearrangement joins TRBV3-1 (or the pseudogene TRBV3-2) to TRBJ1-2; TRBD1 might be the D (5 bases). The germline V gene encodes CDR1 LGHDT and CDR2 YNNKEL (reference sequence). This CDR3 is 14 amino acids long. Trimming left V 4 bases short and J 8 bases short, with 17 bases between. The CDR3 loop reads CASSRTRGVDGYTF. The CDR3 bases are TGTGCCAGCAGCCGAACCCGGGGGGTCGACGGCTACACCTTC.

To note about this clone: Within the sample, other DNA sequences also encode this same CDR3. The J gene is TRBJ2-5, the V gene TRBV3-1 (or the pseudogene TRBV3-2); D may be TRBD1 (5 bases). Germline values: CDR1 LGHDT, CDR2 YNNKEL (reference sequence). V dropped 2 bases and J dropped 7 bases, with 8 bases sitting between them. The CDR3 contains 12 residues. CDR3 sequence (DNA): TGTGCCAGCAGCCAAACTCAGGGGACCCAGTACTTC. Its translation: CASSQTQGTQYF.

This clone was picked up a small number of times. Other DNA sequences within the sample encode an identical CDR3. The chain has TRBV5-1 and TRBJ1-5, with D maybe TRBD1 (5 bases). Germline V gene sequence: CDR1 SGHRS, CDR2 YFSETQ. The CDR3 length is 15 residues. The V end lost 0 bases, the J end lost 0 bases, and 7 bases lay between the germline ends. The CDR3 loop is CASSLEGDSNQPQHF. The CDR3 region has the DNA TGCGCCAGCAGCTTGGAAGGGGATAGCAATCAGCCCCAGCATTTT.

The chain employs TRBV6-1 and TRBJ1-1, with TRBD1 matching over 7 bases. This CDR3 contains 15 residues. Germline lookup yields CDR1 MNHNS and CDR2 SASEGT. With 3 bases clipped from V and 8 bases from J, the junction kept 12 bases outside the gene matches. The CDR3, as DNA: TGTGCCAGCAGTGAGCCGGGACAGAGGCCGCTCGAAGCTTTCTTT. Amino acid sequence: CASSEPGQRPLEAFF.

The chain carries TRBV5-4 and TRBJ2-1; 8 nucleotides align to TRBD1. Germline CDR1 SGHNT, CDR2 YYREEE (reference sequence). With V trimmed by 3 bases and J by 6 bases, 8 bases remained unmatched. CDR3 length equals 15 residues. The CDR3 sequence is CASSSDRGFVNEQFF. The CDR3 DNA reads as TGTGCCAGCAGCTCCGACAGGGGCTTTGTCAATGAGCAGTTCTTC.

V gene TRBV6-1 combines with J gene TRBJ1-5; no reliable D call. Per the germline V gene, CDR1 is MNHNS and CDR2 is SASEGT. Deletions cut 3 bases from V and 7 bases from J, with 7 bases between. This CDR3 comprises 12 residues. The DNA for the CDR3 is TGTGCCAGCAGTGAGGGAGGGCAGCCCCAGCATTTT. Translated: CASSEGGQPQHF.